These 12 T cell receptor beta chains came from one sample sequenced in a study. Profiling relied on immunoSEQ multiplex PCR, and the TCRdb table lists in-frame clones only, not all of them. Altogether roughly 68,000 clones are present, around 93% being singletons, with the ten largest covering 4% to 4.5%. The source material was PBMCs. Receptor source: a man aged 35 to 55 with rheumatoid arthritis.

The chain recombines TRBV9 with TRBJ2-7, with TRBD2 identical over 13 bases. The CDR3 covers 16 residues. Germline CDR1 is SGDLS and CDR2 is YYNGEE. J lost 0 bases, V lost 0 bases, and 0 bases had no gene match. Here the CDR3 reads CASSVGLAGGSYEQYF. CDR3 DNA sequence: TGTGCCAGCAGCGTAGGACTAGCGGGGGGCTCCTACGAGCAGTACTTC.

The genes are TRBV6-5 and TRBJ2-2, with TRBD1 identical over 8 bases. The CDR3 is made up of 16 amino acids. The J segment lost 7 bases and the V segment lost 0 bases, leaving 7 bases of the junction unmatched. CDR1 is MNHEY, CDR2 SVGAGI, per germline. CDR3 in amino acids: CASSYSRTGRGGELFF. The DNA for the CDR3 is TGTGCCAGCAGTTACTCCCGGACAGGGAGAGGCGGGGAGCTGTTTTTT.

The J gene is TRBJ2-2, the V gene TRBV7-8; tentatively, D is TRBD2 (5 bases). This CDR3 is 16 amino acids long. V was clipped by 2 bases and J by 6 bases, with 16 bases between them. Germline V gene data show CDR1 as SGHVS and CDR2 as FQNEAQ. This CDR3 is CASSLIRGLRAGELFF. The CDR3 bases are TGTGCCAGCAGCTTAATCCGGGGATTGAGGGCCGGGGAGCTGTTTTTT. Drawing the rest from reference TRBV7-8 and TRBJ2-2, the complete variable domain is GAGVSQSPRYKVAKRGQDVALRCDPISGHVSLFWYQQALGQGPEFLTYFQNEAQLDKSGLPSDRFFAERPEGSVSTLKIQRTQQEDSAVYLCASSLIRGLRAGELFFGEGSRLTVL.

The chain joins TRBV5-4 to TRBJ1-1; D ambiguous. With 2 bases removed from V and 3 bases from J, the gap between germline ends came to 11 bases. The CDR3 spans 14 residues. CDR1 SGHNT and CDR2 YYREEE come from the germline V gene (reference sequence). For the CDR3, the DNA is TGTGCCAGCAGCTTTACGTGGAGGGACACTGAAGCTTTCTTT. Protein sequence: CASSFTWRDTEAFF.

The chain uses TRBV6-5 and TRBJ1-5, with TRBD1 as a possible D gene (5 bases). Germline CDR1 and CDR2: MNHEY and SVGAGI. CDR3 size: 14 residues. Trimming cost V 2 bases and J 5 bases, with 10 bases left between them. The CDR3 loop reads CASSYGGTDQPQHF. CDR3 in DNA: TGTGCCAGCAGTTACGGGGGTACGGATCAGCCCCAGCATTTT.

The gene calls are TRBV3-1 (or the pseudogene TRBV3-2) and TRBJ2-5; a possible D gene is TRBD2 (6 bases). The CDR3 covers 17 residues. CDR1 LGHDT and CDR2 YNNKEL come from the germline V gene (reference sequence). V was clipped by 0 bases and J by 9 bases, with 23 bases between them. The CDR3 nucleotides are TGTGCCAGCAGCCAAGATATAAGGAGGGAAAGGCGGGCGGCCCAGTACTTC. Residues: CASSQDIRRERRAAQYF.

This chain uses TRBV5-6 with TRBJ2-2; D gene ambiguous. Trimming took off 1 base at V and 4 bases at J, with 8 bases between the two ends. The germline V gene encodes CDR1 SGHDT and CDR2 YYEEEE. The CDR3 has 14 residues. CDR3 in amino acids: CASSLYSPTGELFF. The CDR3 region has the DNA TGTGCCAGCAGCTTGTACAGCCCCACCGGGGAGCTGTTTTTT.

The J gene is TRBJ2-3, the V gene TRBV5-6, with 9 bases aligning to TRBD2. Trimming took 4 bases from V and 5 from J; bases not matched to a gene: 11. Germline loops: CDR1 SGHDT, CDR2 YYEEEE. The CDR3 totals 16 residues. In DNA form, the CDR3 reads TGTGCCAGCAGCGGGCGGGGGCTAGCGGGAAAAGATACGCAGTATTTT. This gives the protein CASSGRGLAGKDTQYF.

This clone appeared a single time. The chain carries TRBV5-1 and TRBJ2-7, with 7 positions matching TRBD1. Germline V lookup: CDR1 SGHRS, CDR2 YFSETQ. This CDR3 comprises 15 residues. J was trimmed by 3 bases and V by 0 bases; bases with no gene match: 6. CDR3 in DNA: TGCGCCAGCAGCTTGGTGGGACAGAACGTCTACGAGCAGTACTTC. Translating it yields CASSLVGQNVYEQYF.

The V gene is TRBV7-2, the J gene TRBJ2-1, with D hard to call. V lost 3 bases and J 9 bases, leaving 12 bases between the germline ends. Germline CDR1 and CDR2: SGHTA and FQGNSA. The CDR3 covers 13 residues. The CDR3 reads CASSFSSQAEQFF. Written as DNA, the CDR3 is TGTGCCAGCAGCTTTTCTAGTCAAGCTGAGCAGTTCTTC.

A note on this clone: One end of the junction is discordant with germline, which a read error may explain. The chain uses TRBV7-7 and TRBJ2-5; 15 bases line up with TRBD2. The CDR3 contains 18 residues. Per germline, CDR1 SSHAT and CDR2 FNYEAQ (reference sequence). CDR3 protein: CASSPGGTSGGSQETQYF. In DNA, the CDR3 is TGTGCTAGCAGCCCCGGGGGGACTAGCGGGGGGTCTCAAGAGACCCAGTACTTC.

The rearrangement joins TRBV2 to TRBJ2-5, with TRBD1 matching 9 bases. Looked up from germline, CDR1 is SNHLY and CDR2 is FYNNEI. V lost 6 bases to trimming and J lost 5 bases; unmatched junction nucleotides: 7. This CDR3 region has 14 residues. In DNA form, the CDR3 reads TGTGCCAGCAGCGGGGACAGGGTTGGGGAGACCCAGTACTTC. This gives the protein CASSGDRVGETQYF.